A selection of T cell receptor beta chains follows, all from one sample in a study of cytomegalovirus exposure and HLA in healthy donors. The table came from immunoSEQ multiplex PCR; TCRdb's copy has only in-frame clones and leaves some out. The table lists roughly 130,000 clones, 8% to 9.5% of them singletons. Material for sequencing was PBMCs. All receptors come from a man aged 35 to 55 in good health and CMV-seronegative. Both conserved end residues are part of each CDR3. The order of the fields is J gene, V gene, clone size, D gene, CDR3 DNA, CDR3 protein. The D gene is left open where the match is weak. Expanded clones are given a class, and other clones once, few, many or no size at all.

TRBJ2-7 TRBV7-7 NA TRBD1 TGTGCCAGCAGCCCGGGACAGGGCGGGATCTACGAGCAGTACTTC CASSPGQGGIYEQYF
TRBJ1-5 TRBV19 NA NA TGTGCCACAATCGGGCGGGGCAATCAGCCCCAGCATTTT CATIGRGNQPQHF
TRBJ2-1 TRBV2 NA TRBD1 TGTGCCAGCAGTGTACAGGGGGCAGGATACAATGAGCAGTTCTTC CASSVQGAGYNEQFF
TRBJ2-7 TRBV13 NA TRBD1 TGTGCCAGCAGCTTAGGGCGGACAGGGGCGCCCTACGAGCAGTACTTC CASSLGRTGAPYEQYF
TRBJ1-4 TRBV21-1 once NA TGTGCCAGCAGCAAAACAGGGAAAACTAATGAAAAACTGTTTTTT CASSKTGKTNEKLFF
TRBJ1-2 TRBV2 NA TRBD1 TGTGCCAGCAGTGAGTTGGGACAGGGGTATGGCTACACCTTC CASSELGQGYGYTF
TRBJ2-2 TRBV6-1 NA NA TGTGCCAGCAGTGTACTAGCCCTAGGGGGGGCCTCGAACACCGGGGAGCTGTTTTTT CASSVLALGGASNTGELFF
TRBJ2-3 TRBV5-6 NA TRBD2 TGTGCCAGCAGCTTGGAGTTGGGGGGGAGTTCAGATACGCAGTATTTT CASSLELGGSSDTQYF
TRBJ1-5 TRBV15 NA NA TGTGCCACCAGCAGAGATCTCGCAGGGGAGAGATATGGTCAGCCCCAGCATTTT CATSRDLAGERYGQPQHF
TRBJ1-1 TRBV4-2 few NA TGTGCCAGCAGCCAAACAGGTTCCGCAGCTTTCTTT CASSQTGSAAFF
TRBJ2-1 TRBV7-2 NA NA TGTGCCAGCAGCTTAGAGATCGATGAGAATGAGCAGTTCTTC CASSLEIDENEQFF
TRBJ1-5 TRBV25-1 few NA TGTGCCAGCAGTGATTGGGAGTTTGATCAGCCCCAGCATTTT CASSDWEFDQPQHF
TRBJ2-3 TRBV29-1 NA TRBD1 TGCATAATGACAGGGGCCAGAGATACGCAGTATTTT CIMTGARDTQYF
TRBJ1-5 TRBV21-1 NA NA TGTGCCAGCAGCAAATTGTGGACAGAGAGAGGCAATCAGCCCCAGCATTTT CASSKLWTERGNQPQHF
TRBJ1-2 TRBV5-1 NA TRBD1 TGCGCCAGCAGCTTGCAGGGGGCGGACCGTGTCTATGGCTACACCTTC CASSLQGADRVYGYTF
TRBJ1-3 TRBV7-9 NA NA TGTGCCAGCACTGAGGGAAACACCATATATTTT CASTEGNTIYF
TRBJ1-5 TRBV19 few NA TGTGCCAGTAGCGGGGCCGGGGGGCCCCAGCATTTT CASSGAGGPQHF
TRBJ1-6 TRBV5-6 NA TRBD1 TGTGCCAGCAGCGATAGGGACAGCCCCTATAATTCACCCCTCCACTTT CASSDRDSPYNSPLHF
TRBJ2-4 TRBV5-6 NA NA TGTGCCAGCAGCTTCAGCGGAGCCAAAAACATTCAGTACTTC CASSFSGAKNIQYF
TRBJ2-1 TRBV5-1 few TRBD2 TGCGCCAGCAGCTTGTCGGCGGGGGGTTCAAATGAGCAGTTCTTC CASSLSAGGSNEQFF
TRBJ2-5 TRBV4-2 NA NA TGTGCCAGCAGCCAAGATTGGCTAGATGACGGGACCCAGTACTTC CASSQDWLDDGTQYF
TRBJ2-1 TRBV28 NA TRBD1 TGTGCCACGCACAAACAGGGGTACAATGAGCAGTTCTTC CATHKQGYNEQFF
TRBJ2-1 TRBV5-1 NA NA TGCGCCAGCAGCTTGGCGGGGGGCGACAATGAGCAGTTCTTC CASSLAGGDNEQFF
TRBJ1-2 TRBV10-2 few NA TGCGCCAGCAGACAGGGACCCCGGGCGAACTATGGCTACACCTTC CASRQGPRANYGYTF
TRBJ2-1 TRBV7-6 few TRBD2 TGTGCCAGCAGCTTGGGGGGGGGTGAGCAGTTCTTC CASSLGGGEQFF
TRBJ1-1 TRBV5-6 NA NA TGTGCCAGCGGGGCGTGGAACACTGAAGCTTTCTTT CASGAWNTEAFF
TRBJ1-1 TRBV10-3 few TRBD1 TGTGCCATCAGCAACAGGGGGCACGGCTCTATGAACACTGAAGCTTTCTTT CAISNRGHGSMNTEAFF
TRBJ1-6 TRBV27 few NA TGTGCCAGCAGGCGTCTGAATTCACCCCTCCACTTT CASRRLNSPLHF
TRBJ2-2 TRBV19 few TRBD1 TGTGCCAGTAGTACAAGGGACAGGGACACCGGGGAGCTGTTTTTT CASSTRDRDTGELFF
TRBJ1-3 TRBV2 NA TRBD1 TGTGCCAGCAGCCAGACAGGGAGAGGAAACACCATATATTTT CASSQTGRGNTIYF
TRBJ2-1 TRBV4-2 NA TRBD2 TGTGCCAGCAGCCCCCTAGCGGGGGGTGCCAATGAGCAGTTCTTC CASSPLAGGANEQFF
TRBJ2-1 TRBV11-2 few TRBD1 TGTGCCAGCAGCTTGACCGGACAGGGTTTCGATGAGCAGTTCTTC CASSLTGQGFDEQFF
TRBJ1-2 TRBV5-1 few NA TGCGCCAGCAGCTTGGGGACATCCCCCGCGGATGGCTACACCTTC CASSLGTSPADGYTF
TRBJ1-3 TRBV7-6 few NA TGTGCCAGCAGCCCGAGGTCAACTCCCACCATATATTTT CASSPRSTPTIYF
TRBJ1-6 TRBV7-2 few TRBD1 TGTGCCAGCAGCCCACGGACAGGGAGGAATTCACCCCTCCACTTT CASSPRTGRNSPLHF
TRBJ2-5 TRBV6-1 few TRBD1 TGTGCCAGCAGTGAACGACAGGGTGGAGAGACCCAGTACTTC CASSERQGGETQYF
TRBJ2-7 TRBV21-1 NA NA TGTGCCAGCAGCAAAGATGGGGACACCTCGAGGTACGAGCAGTACTTC CASSKDGDTSRYEQYF
TRBJ2-1 TRBV18 NA TRBD1 TGTGCCAGCTCCGGGGACAGGGGTGCCTACAATGAGCAGTTCTTC CASSGDRGAYNEQFF
TRBJ1-1 TRBV2 NA TRBD1 TGTGCCAGCAGTTTTAGCAACAGGGGCGGCACTGAAGCTTTCTTT CASSFSNRGGTEAFF
TRBJ2-7 TRBV5-4 NA TRBD1 TGTGCCAGCAGCCCCGACAGGGGTCGCGAGCAGTACTTC CASSPDRGREQYF